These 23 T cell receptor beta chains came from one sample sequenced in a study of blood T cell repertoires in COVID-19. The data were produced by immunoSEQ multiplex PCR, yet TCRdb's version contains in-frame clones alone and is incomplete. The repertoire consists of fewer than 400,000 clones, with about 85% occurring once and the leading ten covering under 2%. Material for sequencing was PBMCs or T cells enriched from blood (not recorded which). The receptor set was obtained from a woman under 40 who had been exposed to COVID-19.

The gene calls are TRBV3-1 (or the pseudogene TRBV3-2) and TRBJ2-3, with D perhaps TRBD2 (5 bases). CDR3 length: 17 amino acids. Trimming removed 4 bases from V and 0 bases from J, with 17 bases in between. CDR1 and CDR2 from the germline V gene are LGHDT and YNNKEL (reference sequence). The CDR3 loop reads CASSRSVSITSTDTQYF. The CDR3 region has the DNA TGTGCCAGCAGCCGTAGCGTCTCAATTACTAGCACAGATACGCAGTATTTT.

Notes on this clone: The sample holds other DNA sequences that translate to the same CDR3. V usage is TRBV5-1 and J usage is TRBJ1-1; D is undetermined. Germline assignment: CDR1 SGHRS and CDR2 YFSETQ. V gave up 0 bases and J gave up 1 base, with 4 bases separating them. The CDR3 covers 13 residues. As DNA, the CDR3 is TGCGCCAGCAGCTTGGAACAGAACACTGAAGCTTTCTTT. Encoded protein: CASSLEQNTEAFF.

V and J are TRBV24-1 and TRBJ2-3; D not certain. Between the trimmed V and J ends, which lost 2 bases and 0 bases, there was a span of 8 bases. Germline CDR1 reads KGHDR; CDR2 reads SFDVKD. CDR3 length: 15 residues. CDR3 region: CATSDSGISTDTQYF. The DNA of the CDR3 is TGTGCCACCAGTGATTCAGGTATCAGCACAGATACGCAGTATTTT.

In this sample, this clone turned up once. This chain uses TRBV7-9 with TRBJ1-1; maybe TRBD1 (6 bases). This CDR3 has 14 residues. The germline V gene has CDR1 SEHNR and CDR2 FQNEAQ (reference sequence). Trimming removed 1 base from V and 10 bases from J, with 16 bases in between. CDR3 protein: CASSLGGSETGAFF. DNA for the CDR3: TGTGCCAGCAGCTTAGGTGGTTCCGAGACAGGAGCTTTCTTT.

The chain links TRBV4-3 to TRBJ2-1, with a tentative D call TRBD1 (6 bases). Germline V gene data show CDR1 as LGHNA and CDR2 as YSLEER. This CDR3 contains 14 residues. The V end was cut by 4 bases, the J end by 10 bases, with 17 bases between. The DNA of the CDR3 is TGCGCCAGCAGCCGACAAACAGGGCAGGTGGAGCAGTTCTTC. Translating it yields CASSRQTGQVEQFF.

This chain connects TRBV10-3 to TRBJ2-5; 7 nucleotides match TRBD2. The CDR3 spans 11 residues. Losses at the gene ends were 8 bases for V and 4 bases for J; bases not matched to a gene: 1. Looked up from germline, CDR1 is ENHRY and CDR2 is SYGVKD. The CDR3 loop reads CAIGGGETQYF. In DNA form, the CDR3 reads TGTGCCATCGGGGGGGGAGAGACCCAGTACTTC.

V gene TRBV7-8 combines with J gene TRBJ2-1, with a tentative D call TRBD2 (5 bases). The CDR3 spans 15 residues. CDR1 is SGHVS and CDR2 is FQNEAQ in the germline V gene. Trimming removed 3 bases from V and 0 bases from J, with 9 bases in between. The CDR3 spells CASSLMGSSYNEQFF. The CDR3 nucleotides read TGTGCCAGCAGCTTGATGGGGAGCTCCTACAATGAGCAGTTCTTC.

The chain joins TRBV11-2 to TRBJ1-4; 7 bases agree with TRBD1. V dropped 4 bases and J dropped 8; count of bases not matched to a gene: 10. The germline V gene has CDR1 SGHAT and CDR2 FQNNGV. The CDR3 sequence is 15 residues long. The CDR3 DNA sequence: TGTGCCAGCAGCTCTGATACAGGGGAGACCGAAAAACTGTTTTTT. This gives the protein CASSSDTGETEKLFF.

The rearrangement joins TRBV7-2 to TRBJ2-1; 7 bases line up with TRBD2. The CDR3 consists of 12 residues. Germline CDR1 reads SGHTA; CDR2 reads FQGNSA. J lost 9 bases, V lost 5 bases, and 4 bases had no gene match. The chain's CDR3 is CASSLSGGEQFF. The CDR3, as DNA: TGTGCCAGCAGCCTCTCGGGAGGTGAGCAGTTCTTC.

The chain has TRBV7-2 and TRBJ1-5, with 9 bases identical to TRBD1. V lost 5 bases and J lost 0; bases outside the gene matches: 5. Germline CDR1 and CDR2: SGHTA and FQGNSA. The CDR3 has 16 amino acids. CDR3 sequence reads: CASSLLGQGSNQPQHF. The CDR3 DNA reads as TGTGCCAGCAGCCTTCTGGGACAGGGTAGCAATCAGCCCCAGCATTTT.

CDR3 nucleotides: TGTGCCAGCAGCGGACAGCCAGATACGCAGTATTTT. Translated: CASSGQPDTQYF. V and J are TRBV12-3 or TRBV12-4 and TRBJ2-3, with D possibly being TRBD1 (6 bases). The length of the CDR3 is 12 residues. V gave up 6 bases and J gave up 4 bases, with 8 bases separating them.

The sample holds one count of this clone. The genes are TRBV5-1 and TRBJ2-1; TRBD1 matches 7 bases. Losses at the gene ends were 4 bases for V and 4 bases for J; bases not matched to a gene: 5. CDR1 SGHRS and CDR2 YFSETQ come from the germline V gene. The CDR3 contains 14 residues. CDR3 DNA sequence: TGCGCCAGCAGCCCGGCGGACAGGTACAATGAGCAGTTCTTC. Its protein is CASSPADRYNEQFF.

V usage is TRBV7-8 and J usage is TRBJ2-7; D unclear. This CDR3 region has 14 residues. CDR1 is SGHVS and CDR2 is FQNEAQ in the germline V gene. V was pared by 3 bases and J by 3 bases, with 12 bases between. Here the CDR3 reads CASSFRHPHYEQYF. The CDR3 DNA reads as TGTGCCAGCAGCTTCAGACATCCCCACTACGAGCAGTACTTC.

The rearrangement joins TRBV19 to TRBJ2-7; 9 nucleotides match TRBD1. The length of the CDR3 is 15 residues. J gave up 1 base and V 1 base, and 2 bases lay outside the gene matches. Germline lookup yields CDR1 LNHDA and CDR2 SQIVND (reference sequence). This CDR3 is CASSIGGTGSYEQYF. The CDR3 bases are TGTGCCAGTAGTATAGGGGGGACAGGGTCCTACGAGCAGTACTTC.

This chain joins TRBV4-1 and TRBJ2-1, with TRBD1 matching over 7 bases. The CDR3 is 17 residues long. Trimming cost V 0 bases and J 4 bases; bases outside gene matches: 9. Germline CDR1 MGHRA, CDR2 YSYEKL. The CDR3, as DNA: TGCGCCAGCAGCCAAGACCGATCGACAGGGTCATACAATGAGCAGTTCTTC. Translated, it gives CASSQDRSTGSYNEQFF.

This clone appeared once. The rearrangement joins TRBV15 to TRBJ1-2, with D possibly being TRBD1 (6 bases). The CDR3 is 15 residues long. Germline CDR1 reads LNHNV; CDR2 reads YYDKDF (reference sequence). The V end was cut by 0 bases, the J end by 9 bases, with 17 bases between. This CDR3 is CATSRDRQAGRSYTF. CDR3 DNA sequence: TGTGCCACCAGCAGAGATCGACAGGCTGGCAGAAGCTACACCTTC.

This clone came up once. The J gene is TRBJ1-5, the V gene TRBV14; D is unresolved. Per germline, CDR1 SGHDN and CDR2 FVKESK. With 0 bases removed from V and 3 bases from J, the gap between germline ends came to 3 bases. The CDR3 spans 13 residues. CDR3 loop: CASSQDYNQPQHF. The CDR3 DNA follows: TGTGCCAGCAGCCAAGATTACAATCAGCCCCAGCATTTT.

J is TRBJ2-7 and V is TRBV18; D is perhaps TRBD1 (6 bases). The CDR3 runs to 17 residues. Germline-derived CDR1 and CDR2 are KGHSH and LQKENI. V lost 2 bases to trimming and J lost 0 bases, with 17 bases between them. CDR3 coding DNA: TGTGCCAGCTCACCAAATCCTAACAGGGAAAGCTCCTACGAGCAGTACTTC. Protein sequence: CASSPNPNRESSYEQYF.

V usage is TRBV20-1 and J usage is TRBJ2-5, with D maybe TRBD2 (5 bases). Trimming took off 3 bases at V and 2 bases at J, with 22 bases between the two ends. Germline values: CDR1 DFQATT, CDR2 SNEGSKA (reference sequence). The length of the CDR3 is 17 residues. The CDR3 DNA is TGCAGTGCTAGTAGGTCTTTTGGCGGGCCGTTTCAAGAGACCCAGTACTTC. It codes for CSASRSFGGPFQETQYF.

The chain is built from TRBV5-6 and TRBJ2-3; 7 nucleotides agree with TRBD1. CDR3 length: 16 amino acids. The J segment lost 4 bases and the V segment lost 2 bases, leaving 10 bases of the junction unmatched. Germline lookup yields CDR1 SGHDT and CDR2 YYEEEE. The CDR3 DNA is TGTGCCAGCAGCTTTAGACAGGGTGCGGTAGCAGATACGCAGTATTTT. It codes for CASSFRQGAVADTQYF.

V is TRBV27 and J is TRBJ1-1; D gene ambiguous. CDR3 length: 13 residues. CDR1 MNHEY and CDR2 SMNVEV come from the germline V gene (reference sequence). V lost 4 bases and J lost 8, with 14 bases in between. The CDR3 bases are TGTGCCAGCAGTTCGGGATCGATGGGGGAAGCTTTCTTT. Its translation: CASSSGSMGEAFF.

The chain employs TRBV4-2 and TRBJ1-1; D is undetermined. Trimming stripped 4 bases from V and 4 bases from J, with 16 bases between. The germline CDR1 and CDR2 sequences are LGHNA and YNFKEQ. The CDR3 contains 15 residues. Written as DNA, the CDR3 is TGTGCCAGCAGCCCGATCGTTGGATCTAGCACTGAAGCTTTCTTT. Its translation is CASSPIVGSSTEAFF.

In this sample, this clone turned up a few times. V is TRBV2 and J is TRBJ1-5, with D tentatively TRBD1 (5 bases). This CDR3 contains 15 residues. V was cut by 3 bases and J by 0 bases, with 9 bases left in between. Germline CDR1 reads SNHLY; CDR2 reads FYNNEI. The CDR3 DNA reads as TGTGCCAGCAGTGAGTGGGGGGATAGCAATCAGCCCCAGCATTTT. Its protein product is CASSEWGDSNQPQHF.